Listed below are T cell receptor beta chains from one sample, sequenced in a study of post-analysis software for immune sequencing data. Using its own MiXCR run on the PCR reads, TCRdb lists one record per CDR3 protein. The table lists approximately 400,000 distinct CDR3 sequences, about a third of them singletons. Sequenced material: blood. Source of these receptors: a girl aged 5-17 years with multiple sclerosis. The CDR3 runs from the conserved cysteine through the conserved F or W. The D gene is left open where the match is weak. Clone size is given for some rows only: seen once, a few or many times, or a class if the clone is expanded.

few	TRBV27	-	TRBJ2-7	TGTGCCAGCAGCGAATCGGGTCTCTACGAGCAGTACTTC	CASSESGLYEQYF
-	TRBV5-1	TRBD2	TRBJ2-1	TGCGCCAGCAGCCCCGGGCTAGCGGGGGGTTGGGAAAATGAGCAGTTCTTC	CASSPGLAGGWENEQFF
few	TRBV12-3/TRBV12-4	-	TRBJ2-5	TGTGCCAGCAGTTTCACTTATCAAGAGACCCAGTACTTC	CASSFTYQETQYF
-	TRBV5-4	TRBD1	TRBJ2-7	TGTGCCAGCAGCTCCTCGACAGGGAGCTACGAGCAGTACTTC	CASSSSTGSYEQYF
-	TRBV7-3	TRBD2	TRBJ2-1	TGTGCCAGCAGCCGACTAGCGGACTTCAATGAGCAGTTCTTC	CASSRLADFNEQFF
-	TRBV18	-	TRBJ1-1	TGTGCCAGCTCGCCCTACGCGCTGTCGAACACTGAAGCTTTCTTT	CASSPYALSNTEAFF
-	TRBV12-3/TRBV12-4	-	TRBJ1-1	TGTGCCAGTGGAAGTTTTCGCACTGAAGCTTTCTTT	CASGSFRTEAFF
few	TRBV4-1	-	TRBJ2-1	TGCGCCAGCATTCAGGGGATAGACCGCTCCTACAATGAGCAGTTCTTC	CASIQGIDRSYNEQFF
few	TRBV5-1	-	TRBJ1-2	TGCGCCAGCAGCTTGGAGAGAAACTATGGCTACACCTTC	CASSLERNYGYTF
few	TRBV6-5	-	TRBJ2-3	TGTGCCAGCAGTTACGCGGGACATACGCAGTATTTT	CASSYAGHTQYF
few	TRBV12-3/TRBV12-4	TRBD2	TRBJ2-1	TGTGCCAGCAGTTTAGGTTTAGGAGGACTAGCGGGGGGATATGAGCAGTTCTTC	CASSLGLGGLAGGYEQFF
-	TRBV6-1	-	TRBJ2-7	TGTGCCAGCAGCGTCGCGTTTCGGGGTAACTACGAGCAGTACTTC	CASSVAFRGNYEQYF
-	TRBV6-5	TRBD1	TRBJ2-3	TGTGCCAGCAGTTACTCGAGGACAGGGGGGACCGATACGCAGTATTTT	CASSYSRTGGTDTQYF
few	TRBV4-1	TRBD2	TRBJ2-1	TGCGCCAGCAGCCACCTCCCGGGGGGCTCCTACAATGAGCAGTTCTTC	CASSHLPGGSYNEQFF
few	TRBV7-2	-	TRBJ2-1	TGTGCCAGCAGGACACAGGGTCTCAATGAGCAGTTCTTC	CASRTQGLNEQFF
few	TRBV28	TRBD1	TRBJ2-7	TGTGCCAGCAGTTTATTACTCCGACAGGGTTCCTACGAGCAGTACTTC	CASSLLLRQGSYEQYF
-	TRBV7-2	TRBD1	TRBJ2-5	TGTGCCAGCAGCTTGACAGGGGTCAAAGAGACCCAGTACTTC	CASSLTGVKETQYF
many	TRBV20-1	TRBD2	TRBJ2-7	TGCAGTGCTCGGGGGGGCTACGACGAGCAGTACTTC	CSARGGYDEQYF
once	TRBV12-3/TRBV12-4	-	TRBJ1-2	TGTGCCAGCAGTTTCGAGGGCTTCTATGGCTACATCTTC	CASSFEGFYGYIF
many	TRBV20-1	TRBD1	TRBJ2-7	TGCAGTGCTAGGGAGTACAGGGGCTACGAGCAGTACTTC	CSAREYRGYEQYF
few	TRBV5-1	TRBD2	TRBJ2-3	TGCGCCAGCAGCTTGGCCAGAGCGGGGCGCATCACTAGCACAGATACGCAGTATTTT	CASSLARAGRITSTDTQYF
-	TRBV28	-	TRBJ2-7	TGTGCCAGCAGATCACACAGGGTCAGCGAGCAGTACTTC	CASRSHRVSEQYF
-	TRBV7-2	-	TRBJ2-1	TGTGCCAGCAGCTTAGCGCTTACCGGGACTGGTGAGCAGTTCTTC	CASSLALTGTGEQFF
few	TRBV4-1	-	TRBJ2-7	TGCGCCAGCAGCCAGAGGACAGTCGAGCTCGGGGAGCAGTACTTC	CASSQRTVELGEQYF
few	TRBV7-9	-	TRBJ2-1	TGTGCCAGCAGCTTAGAGTGGCAGAGCTCCTACAATGAGCAGTTCTTC	CASSLEWQSSYNEQFF
-	TRBV7-9	-	TRBJ2-7	TGTGCCAGCAGCTCCACCGGGACATTAGCCTACGAGCAGTACTTC	CASSSTGTLAYEQYF
-	TRBV4-1	-	TRBJ1-1	TGCGCCAGCAGCCAATTGATAGCGGAGAGGGGCACTGAAGCTTTCTTT	CASSQLIAERGTEAFF
-	TRBV5-6	TRBD2	TRBJ2-1	TGTGCCAGCAGCGCACCTTCTTTGCGGGGGGCCCTAAATGAGCAGTTCTTC	CASSAPSLRGALNEQFF
few	TRBV7-2	-	TRBJ2-1	TGTGCCAGCAGCTTAAGTGGAGCAAAGGTCAATGAGCAGTTCTTC	CASSLSGAKVNEQFF
few	TRBV6-1	-	TRBJ2-5	TGTGCCACCCAGGACCATATGCTATCAGAGACCCAGTACTTC	CATQDHMLSETQYF
few	TRBV7-8	TRBD1	TRBJ1-2	TGTGCCAGCAGCTCCGGGACAGGGCTCGGCTATGGCTACACCTTC	CASSSGTGLGYGYTF
few	TRBV12-3/TRBV12-4	-	TRBJ1-2	TGTGCCAGCAGTTTATGGGCGGGCGACTATGGCTACACCTTC	CASSLWAGDYGYTF
few	TRBV7-9	TRBD2	TRBJ2-3	TGTGCCAGCAGCTTGAGGCTAGCGGGGTTCACAGATACGCAGTATTTT	CASSLRLAGFTDTQYF
few	TRBV2	-	TRBJ1-1	TGTGCCAACATAAGGTTTGTGAACACTGAAGCTTTCTTT	CANIRFVNTEAFF
-	TRBV12-3/TRBV12-4	TRBD2	TRBJ2-1	TGTGCCGGCAGTTCTCAGACTAGCGGGGGGTACAATGAGCAGTTCTTC	CAGSSQTSGGYNEQFF
few	TRBV6-6	TRBD2	TRBJ2-3	TGTGCCAGCAGTTCCTCGGGGGGTGGTACGCAGTATTTT	CASSSSGGGTQYF
-	TRBV7-9	-	TRBJ2-2	TGTGCCAGCAGCTGGGCGATGGACAGCGCGAACACCGGGGAGCTGTTTTTT	CASSWAMDSANTGELFF